The 16 T cell receptor beta chains reported below all come from one sample, sequenced in a study of T cells in localized non-small cell lung cancer. Method: immunoSEQ multiplex PCR; TCRdb's copy keeps in-frame clones and lacks some. The table shows 35,000 to 40,000 clones, with 70% to 90% occurring only once. This specimen was peripheral blood, taken before any cancer treatment. These TCRs come from a man between 40 and 70 years old with stage I lung adenocarcinoma.

The chain has TRBV19 and TRBJ2-1; weak D call: TRBD2 (6 bases). Deletions cut 8 bases from V and 9 bases from J, with 20 bases between. This CDR3 is built from 14 residues. Germline-derived CDR1 and CDR2 are LNHDA and SQIVND (reference sequence). Written as DNA, the CDR3 is TGTGCCAGTCAGCCGACGGGCGGGGCAGGTGAGCAGTTCTTC. Translating gives CASQPTGGAGEQFF.

V is TRBV27 and J is TRBJ2-2, with D possibly matching TRBD2 (6 bases). The germline gives CDR1 MNHEY, CDR2 SMNVEV (reference sequence). CDR3 length: 15 residues. Trimming stripped 2 bases from V and 7 bases from J, with 14 bases between. CDR3 sequence (DNA): TGTGCCAGCAGTTTACCGGGGAGGCCCCGCGGGGAGCTGTTTTTT. Its translation is CASSLPGRPRGELFF.

This clone has a handful of counts. The J gene is TRBJ2-2, the V gene TRBV2; 13 nucleotides agree with TRBD2. Germline values: CDR1 SNHLY, CDR2 FYNNEI. The CDR3 is 18 amino acids. After removal of 6 bases from V and 4 bases from J, the junction contained 11 bases not matched to a gene. CDR3 nucleotide sequence: TGTGCCAGCAGGGTTACTAGCGGGAGGGCCATTAGCACCGGGGAGCTGTTTTTT. It translates to CASRVTSGRAISTGELFF.

The V gene is TRBV7-2, the J gene TRBJ2-7; D call uncertain. Germline loops: CDR1 SGHTA, CDR2 FQGNSA. CDR3 size: 12 residues. Between the trimmed V and J ends, which lost 4 bases and 5 bases, there was a span of 9 bases. CDR3 in amino acids: CASSSLLDEQYF. The CDR3 nucleotides read TGTGCCAGCAGCTCTCTTCTTGACGAGCAGTACTTC.

The rearrangement links TRBV19 to TRBJ2-5, with 11 bases lining up with TRBD2. In germline, CDR1 is LNHDA, CDR2 SQIVND (reference sequence). This CDR3 has 14 amino acids. V gave up 4 bases and J gave up 2 bases; unmatched junction bases: 0. The CDR3 DNA reads TGTGCCAGTAGTAGACTAGCGGGACAAGAGACCCAGTACTTC. Translating gives CASSRLAGQETQYF.

The gene calls are TRBV25-1 and TRBJ2-7, with unresolved D. CDR1 is MGHDK, CDR2 SYGVNS, per germline. Deletions cut 4 bases from V and 1 base from J, with 5 bases between. This CDR3 is 12 amino acids long. CDR3 nucleotides: TGTGCCAGCAGTGGAGTTTCCTACGAGCAGTACTTC. It encodes CASSGVSYEQYF.

The chain links TRBV9 to TRBJ2-2, with D perhaps TRBD1 or TRBD2 (5 bases each). Per germline, CDR1 SGDLS and CDR2 YYNGEE. This CDR3 is built from 15 residues. The V gene lost 0 bases and the J gene lost 2 bases, with 8 bases spanning the gap. CDR3 in amino acids: CASSVDGGNTGELFF. Written as DNA, the CDR3 is TGTGCCAGCAGCGTAGATGGGGGAAACACCGGGGAGCTGTTTTTT.

CDR3 DNA: TGTGCCAGCAGCTTAGGTCGACAGGAGAATTCACCCCTCCACTTT. As protein: CASSLGRQENSPLHF. The chain recombines TRBV7-9 with TRBJ1-6; perhaps TRBD1 as D (6 bases). The germline V and J ends were trimmed by 1 base and 7 bases, with 11 bases remaining between them. Per the germline V gene, CDR1 is SEHNR and CDR2 is FQNEAQ (reference sequence). This CDR3 spans 15 amino acids.

This clone was seen a single time. This chain joins TRBV6-1 and TRBJ1-2; D remains ambiguous. V was clipped by 5 bases and J by 7 bases, with 11 bases between them. The CDR3 is 12 amino acids. Looked up from germline, CDR1 is MNHNS and CDR2 is SASEGT. The CDR3 region has the DNA TGTGCCAGCAGTCAGCGGGCGTCTGGCTACACCTTC. Residues: CASSQRASGYTF.

J is TRBJ2-7 and V is TRBV7-2; D may correspond to TRBD1 or TRBD2 (5 bases each). With 1 base removed from V and 2 bases from J, the gap between germline ends came to 9 bases. The CDR3 contains 14 residues. The germline V gene has CDR1 SGHTA and CDR2 FQGNSA. The CDR3 region has the DNA TGTGCCAGCAGCTTAGGCCCGGGACCCTACGAGCAGTACTTC. The encoded protein is CASSLGPGPYEQYF.

The chain employs TRBV6-5 and TRBJ1-2; D is unresolved. With 10 bases removed from V and 8 bases from J, the gap between germline ends came to 20 bases. CDR1 and CDR2 from the germline V gene are MNHEY and SVGAGI. The CDR3 is 13 amino acids. The CDR3 bases are TGTGCCACACGCCTGGGCGGCCTGGGGGGCTACACCTTC. Translated: CATRLGGLGGYTF.

The chain joins TRBV7-2 to TRBJ2-5; D is unresolved. CDR1 and CDR2 from the germline V gene are SGHTA and FQGNSA. The CDR3 covers 12 residues. V was clipped by 1 base and J by 3 bases, with 3 bases between them. The CDR3 sequence is CASSLEEETQYF. As DNA, the CDR3 is TGTGCCAGCAGCTTAGAGGAAGAGACCCAGTACTTC.

This chain uses TRBV28 with TRBJ2-5; 9 bases agree with TRBD2. Unmatched junction bases numbered 8, after V lost 6 bases and J lost 0 bases. CDR1 and CDR2 (germline): MDHEN, SYDVKM. This CDR3 region has 16 residues. The CDR3 sequence: CASSIGLASYQETQYF. The DNA for the CDR3 is TGTGCCAGCAGCATCGGACTAGCGAGTTACCAAGAGACCCAGTACTTC.

This chain uses TRBV9 with TRBJ2-1; no reliable D call. CDR1 and CDR2 (germline): SGDLS, YYNGEE. This CDR3 is 15 amino acids long. Trimming stripped 0 bases from V and 6 bases from J, with 13 bases between. CDR3 in amino acids: CASSVAPGLSNEQFF. The CDR3 DNA sequence: TGTGCCAGCAGCGTAGCTCCGGGCCTCTCCAATGAGCAGTTCTTC.

This clone turned up a few times. In DNA, the CDR3 is TGCGCCAGTTCCCCCGGGACAGCGAACACTGAAGCTTTCTTT. Translating it yields CASSPGTANTEAFF. The chain is built from TRBV5-1 and TRBJ1-1; 7 bases agree with TRBD1. This CDR3 is built from 14 residues. V lost 8 bases, J lost 1 base, and 8 bases stayed unmatched. Germline V gene lookup returns CDR1 SGHRS and CDR2 YFSETQ.

The chain is built from TRBV28 and TRBJ2-7; 8 bases align to TRBD1. With V trimmed by 6 bases and J by 3 bases, 10 bases remained unmatched. From germline, CDR1 is MDHEN and CDR2 SYDVKM. There are 15 residues in the CDR3. The CDR3 sequence: CASSARGTGFYEQYF. Written as DNA, the CDR3 is TGTGCCAGCAGCGCCCGAGGGACAGGTTTCTACGAGCAGTACTTC.